The rows below give T cell receptor beta chains drawn from one sample of a study of T-cell reconstitution after alpha-beta-depleted transplantation in children. Each CDR3 protein gets one entry after TCRdb re-called the PCR reads with MiXCR. The sample carries approximately 510,000 distinct CDR3 sequences, around 19% recorded once. The sequenced sample was PBMCs from the stem cell graft donor, obtained from the stem cell graft. The origin of the receptors is a human donor who donated a stem cell graft to a child with acute lymphoblastic leukemia. Both conserved end residues are part of each CDR3. Fields, in order: D gene, clone size, V gene, J gene, CDR3 DNA, CDR3 protein. The D gene is left open where the match is weak. Clone sizes are given selectively: once, few, many, or a class where the clone is expanded.

NA	few	TRBV10-3	TRBJ2-2	TGTGCCATCAGTGAGCAATTTAGCGGATCCCTCACCGGGGAGCTGTTTTTT	CAISEQFSGSLTGELFF
NA	many	TRBV7-7	TRBJ2-5	TGTGCCAGCAGCTCGGGACGGCGAGGAGTAAGGGAGACCCAGTACTTC	CASSSGRRGVRETQYF
TRBD1	few	TRBV5-1	TRBJ2-5	TGCGCCAGCAGCCAGGACAGGGGGGACAGAAGGACCCAGTACTTC	CASSQDRGDRRTQYF
NA	NA	TRBV2	TRBJ1-1	TGTGCCAGCAGTTCCCCGGGGCGGCTGAACACTGAAGCTTTCTTT	CASSSPGRLNTEAFF
NA	few	TRBV6-1	TRBJ2-5	TGTGCCAGCACCCTGCATGAGGGATCGAAGGAGACCCAGTACTTC	CASTLHEGSKETQYF
NA	few	TRBV19	TRBJ2-3	TGTGCCAGTAGTTTCGGGGGTATAGCGTTCACGCAGTATTTT	CASSFGGIAFTQYF
NA	once	TRBV27	TRBJ2-1	TGTGCCAGCAGTTCCACATGGTCGGCCTACAATGAGCAGTTCTTC	CASSSTWSAYNEQFF
NA	NA	TRBV7-8	TRBJ2-7	TGTGCCACCCTAGGGGCAGGGCAAGGCGAGCAGTACTTC	CATLGAGQGEQYF
TRBD2	NA	TRBV7-9	TRBJ2-5	TGTGCCAGCAGCTCGTCGCGACTAGCGGGAGCCACGCAAGAGACCCAGTACTTC	CASSSSRLAGATQETQYF
NA	few	TRBV25-1	TRBJ1-1	TGTGCCAGCAGTGTTACGGGGGTGGGGACTGAAGCTTTCTTT	CASSVTGVGTEAFF
NA	few	TRBV5-1	TRBJ2-1	TGCGCCAGCAGCTTGCAAGCGGTGAGCTCCTACAATGAGCAGTTCTTC	CASSLQAVSSYNEQFF
TRBD2	once	TRBV29-1	TRBJ2-1	TGCAGCGTTCCCGGACATCTACTAGCGGGATCCTTTCCGTACAATGAGCAGTTCTTC	CSVPGHLLAGSFPYNEQFF
TRBD2	few	TRBV12-3/TRBV12-4	TRBJ2-1	TGTGCCAGCAGGGCTAGCGGGAGGACGAATGAGCAGTTCTTC	CASRASGRTNEQFF
NA	few	TRBV5-6	TRBJ2-2	TGTGCCAGCAGCTGGGGGCAGGTCCTGAACACCGGGGAGCTGTTTTTT	CASSWGQVLNTGELFF
NA	NA	TRBV5-1	TRBJ2-5	TGCGCCAGCAGCCCGTGGACGAGACAAGAGACCCAGTACTTC	CASSPWTRQETQYF
NA	NA	TRBV18	TRBJ1-4	TGTGCCAGCCGGACCCCCAGCCATGAAAAACTGTTTTTT	CASRTPSHEKLFF
NA	few	TRBV5-1	TRBJ1-1	TGCGCCAGCAGCTCGTCTAGTGGGGGCACTGAAGCTTTCTTT	CASSSSSGGTEAFF
NA	NA	TRBV18	TRBJ2-3	TGTGCCAGCTCGCTTGGGACCCGCGGCACAGATACGCAGTATTTT	CASSLGTRGTDTQYF
NA	NA	TRBV5-1	TRBJ2-6	TGCGCCAGCAGCCCGACACCGAGCTCTGGGGCCAACGTCCTGACTTTC	CASSPTPSSGANVLTF
NA	NA	TRBV14	TRBJ1-1	TGTGCCAGCATATGGGGCACTGAAGCTTTCTTT	CASIWGTEAFF
NA	NA	TRBV20-1	TRBJ1-4	TGCAGTGCTAGAGATTGGGGGCAGGGGAATGAAAAACTGTTTTTT	CSARDWGQGNEKLFF
TRBD1	NA	TRBV20-1	TRBJ2-7	TGCAGTCAAATCAGGACAGGGCGCTACGAGCAGTACTTC	CSQIRTGRYEQYF
NA	many	TRBV11-2	TRBJ1-1	TGTGCCAGCAGCTTAGCTGGGCCGGGGCTGGAAGCTTTCTTT	CASSLAGPGLEAFF
TRBD1	NA	TRBV12-3/TRBV12-4	TRBJ2-1	TGTGCCAGCATTAACAGGGGGCATGAGCAGTTCTTC	CASINRGHEQFF
TRBD2	NA	TRBV3-1	TRBJ2-2	TGTGCCAGCTTTAGGCCTAGCGGGGCGAACACCGGGGAGCTGTTTTTT	CASFRPSGANTGELFF
NA	NA	TRBV21-1	TRBJ1-2	TGTGCCAGCAGCGATCCAATTCGACAGACGACTAACTATGGCTACACCTTC	CASSDPIRQTTNYGYTF
NA	NA	TRBV9	TRBJ2-5	TGTGCCAGCAGCGTAGGGGCAGGGAAGACCCAGTACTTC	CASSVGAGKTQYF
TRBD2	few	TRBV7-2	TRBJ2-3	TGTGCCAGCAGCCAGACTAGCGGCACAGATACGCAGTATTTT	CASSQTSGTDTQYF
NA	NA	TRBV3-1	TRBJ2-5	TGTGCCAGCAGCCAAAACAGTCTGGGGGAGACCCAGTACTTC	CASSQNSLGETQYF
NA	few	TRBV10-3	TRBJ2-3	TGTGCCATCGGGAGCGGGTTCGGCACAGATACGCAGTATTTT	CAIGSGFGTDTQYF
NA	NA	TRBV5-1	TRBJ2-3	TGCGCCAGCAGCGCATTAGGTCCTAGCACAGATACGCAGTATTTT	CASSALGPSTDTQYF
TRBD2	NA	TRBV18	TRBJ2-1	TGTGCCAGCTCACCACCGGGGAGCGGGAGGACCTACAATGAGCAGTTCTTC	CASSPPGSGRTYNEQFF
NA	NA	TRBV12-3/TRBV12-4	TRBJ2-7	TGTGCCAGCAGTTTAGTTGGGCAGGTTCCCTACGAGCAGTACTTC	CASSLVGQVPYEQYF
NA	few	TRBV4-1	TRBJ1-2	TGCGCCAGCAGCCAAGATCCTACAGGGATTTTTGCTGGCTACACCTTC	CASSQDPTGIFAGYTF
NA	few	TRBV7-9	TRBJ2-7	TGTGCCAGCAGTCACCGGGTGGCAGGGAGGATTGCCTACGAGCAGTACTTC	CASSHRVAGRIAYEQYF
NA	few	TRBV5-1	TRBJ2-3	TGCGCCAGCAGCCCGGAGAGCGCAGATACGCAGTATTTT	CASSPESADTQYF
TRBD1	few	TRBV12-5	TRBJ2-1	TGTGCTAGTGGGGACATAACAGGGGGCAATGAGCAGTTCTTC	CASGDITGGNEQFF
NA	NA	TRBV7-9	TRBJ1-1	TGTGCCAGCAGCTTACGTCGCACTGAAGCTTTCTTT	CASSLRRTEAFF
TRBD2	NA	TRBV5-1	TRBJ2-7	TGCGCCAGCAGCACCGGGACTAGCGGGGGAAATATCTACGAGCAGTACTTC	CASSTGTSGGNIYEQYF
TRBD2	NA	TRBV4-1	TRBJ2-1	TGCGCCAGCAGCCAGCTGGGAGGGTACAATGAGCAGTTCTTC	CASSQLGGYNEQFF
TRBD1	NA	TRBV29-1	TRBJ1-4	TGCAGCGTGACGCGACAGGGACACAATGAAAAACTGTTTTTT	CSVTRQGHNEKLFF
NA	once	TRBV7-9	TRBJ1-1	TGTGCCAGCAGCTCTATAAAGGAAGCTTTCTTT	CASSSIKEAFF
NA	NA	TRBV5-1	TRBJ2-7	TGCGCCAGCAGCTTGGAGGGTAGCGACGAGCAGTACTTC	CASSLEGSDEQYF
NA	few	TRBV9	TRBJ1-1	TGTGCCAGCAGCGTAGCGGGGGGGAGTAACACTGAAGCTTTCTTT	CASSVAGGSNTEAFF
NA	few	TRBV4-1	TRBJ2-5	TGCGCCAGCAGCCAAGTGAGGCAAGAGACCCAGTACTTC	CASSQVRQETQYF
NA	NA	TRBV25-1	TRBJ1-5	TGTGCCAGCAGTGAGATGGGAGGCCAGACGAGCAATCAGCCCCAGCATTTT	CASSEMGGQTSNQPQHF
NA	few	TRBV7-8	TRBJ2-7	TGTGCCAGCAGCCTCGAAGGCGGGGTTTCCTACGAGCAGTACTTC	CASSLEGGVSYEQYF
NA	few	TRBV12-3/TRBV12-4	TRBJ2-1	TGTGCCAGCACCATGGTAGTGAGCTCCTACAATGAGCAGTTCTTC	CASTMVVSSYNEQFF
TRBD2	few	TRBV29-1	TRBJ2-1	TGCAGCGTTGGCCTAGCGGGACGGAATGAGCAGTTCTTC	CSVGLAGRNEQFF
NA	NA	TRBV2	TRBJ2-2	TGTGCCAGCAGCCTTAGGACAGATAACACCGGGGAGCTGTTTTTT	CASSLRTDNTGELFF
TRBD2	few	TRBV2	TRBJ2-5	TGTGCCAGCACCCTTAGCGGGAGCTTAGAGACCCAGTACTTC	CASTLSGSLETQYF
NA	few	TRBV5-4	TRBJ2-4	TGTGCCAGCAGCTTGGTGGGTTACTTGGGCATTCAGTACTTC	CASSLVGYLGIQYF
NA	few	TRBV27	TRBJ1-6	TGTGCCAGCTCAACAAATCGGCGTTCACCCCTCCACTTT	CASSTNRRSPLHF
TRBD2	NA	TRBV6-1	TRBJ2-1	TGTGCCAGCAGTCCGGGACTAGCGGGAGGGCCTCGCAATGAGCAGTTCTTC	CASSPGLAGGPRNEQFF